This T cell receptor (beta chain) is drawn from a study of T cell responses to AZD1222 COVID-19 vaccine. Sequencing was performed with immunoSEQ multiplex PCR; in TCRdb, only in-frame clones are kept and a portion is missing. The data contain roughly 120,000 clones, roughly 87% of them singletons. Concerning this clone: The antigen remains undetermined.

Study observations and caveats: Reports say nearly half of spike-specific TCRs go after unmutated variant regions. Clonal diversity was possibly underestimated, and the donors were mostly white British, with more females. Repertoire sampling occurred only after the peak T cell response. Just a handful of AZD1222 recipients were seropositive at baseline.

Germline assignment: CDR1 LNHDA and CDR2 SQIVND (reference sequence). V shed 1 base and J shed 4 bases, with 10 bases lying between them. The CDR3 loop spans 14 amino acids. This chain connects TRBV19 to TRBJ2-5; possible D gene TRBD2, 6 bases. The TCR originated in an adult in good health. The sample in question was peripheral blood, obtained on day 0 of AZD1222 vaccination. The CDR3 protein is CASSIGQGGETQYF. As DNA, the CDR3 is TGTGCCAGTAGTATAGGGCAGGGAGGAGAGACCCAGTACTTC.